This T cell receptor beta chain originates from a study of T cell responses to AZD1222 COVID-19 vaccine. Whole-study findings and limits: Reports say nearly half of spike-specific TCRs go after unmutated variant regions.

As concerns this clone: Antigen: not known.

The method was immunoSEQ multiplex PCR; TCRdb's version includes in-frame clones alone and lacks a portion of them. The table shows about 150,000 clones, with approximately 88% occurring only once. The sequence was collected from an adult in good health. Sample: peripheral blood, taken on day 0 of AZD1222 vaccination.

The CDR3 sequence: CASSLTGGNEQFF. As DNA, the CDR3 is TGTGCCAGCAGCTTAACGGGGGGCAATGAGCAGTTCTTC. The V gene is TRBV7-3, the J gene TRBJ2-1; D possibly corresponds to TRBD2 (6 bases). Germline V lookup: CDR1 SGHTA, CDR2 FQGTGA. The CDR3 consists of 13 residues. Trimming cost V 0 bases and J 6 bases, with 6 bases left between them.